A selection of T cell receptor beta chains follows, all from one sample in a study of monozygotic twins with inflammatory bowel disease. TCRdb reprocessed the 5' RACE reads and keeps a single row for each CDR3 protein, giving no DNA. The sample holds about 210,000 distinct CDR3 sequences. Sequencing was done on a sample of blood. These receptors were taken from a human donor with ulcerative colitis or Crohn's disease, or a healthy co-twin of an affected twin (not recorded which). Each CDR3 is given with its conserved first and last residue.

v_gene	j_gene	CDR3aa
TRBV7-2	TRBJ2-7	CASSYPSGEQYF
TRBV15	TRBJ1-2	CATSRDLKQNYGYTF
TRBV7-9	TRBJ2-5	CASSPGLQETQYF
TRBV28	TRBJ2-1	CASSLWMNDRGRNEQFF
TRBV6-1	TRBJ2-5	CASNKARGGETQYF
TRBV5-1	TRBJ2-6	CASSYGYSGANVLTF
TRBV11-3	TRBJ2-2	CASSPPFGGPGELFF
TRBV5-1	TRBJ2-7	CASSLTSGVTYEQYF
TRBV25-1	TRBJ1-1	CASSEAWNTEAFF
TRBV14	TRBJ2-5	CASSPQRAGFGTQYF
TRBV6-6	TRBJ2-2	CASSRAGTGELFF
TRBV6-5	TRBJ2-7	CASSYRGAYEQYF
TRBV20-1	TRBJ2-7	CSARWGSGGSYEQYF
TRBV2	TRBJ2-3	CASKRGGRTDTQYF
TRBV7-8	TRBJ2-1	CASSPQTSGGRNEQFF
TRBV10-3	TRBJ2-2	CAISAVGTGELFF
TRBV27	TRBJ2-2	CASRRDSTQGELFF
TRBV28	TRBJ1-2	CASSFPTGTAGYTF
TRBV9	TRBJ2-1	CASSSRSGGAWNEQFF
TRBV5-1	TRBJ2-3	CASSLAERGTQYF
TRBV3-1	TRBJ2-3	CASSQERTEGGDTQYF
TRBV6-5	TRBJ2-4	CASSLQVNHIQYF
TRBV5-1	TRBJ2-3	CASSLGQDTDTQYF
TRBV29-1	TRBJ2-2	CSARAQNTGELFF
TRBV18	TRBJ1-5	CASSPEYSNQPQHF
TRBV7-3	TRBJ2-1	CASSRGTQFNEQFF
TRBV6-5	TRBJ2-4	CASSYSTSDRDIQYF
TRBV27	TRBJ2-3	CASSQPGQDITDTQYF
TRBV27	TRBJ2-6	CASSLAGSGANVLTF
TRBV5-1	TRBJ2-3	CASSLETDYTDTQYF
TRBV4-1	TRBJ2-4	CASSQVESAKNIQYF
TRBV5-5	TRBJ1-1	CASSFTPGHREGTEAFF
TRBV5-1	TRBJ2-5	CASSPGMVGETQYF
TRBV20-1	TRBJ1-1	CSAETGGTEAFF
TRBV3-1	TRBJ2-5	CASAPSMNQETQYF
TRBV5-4	TRBJ2-1	CASSLGTSGGINEQFF
TRBV3-1	TRBJ2-2	CASSHRRGSGELFF
TRBV6-5	TRBJ1-6	CASSYGTVRGETLHF
TRBV6-4	TRBJ2-3	CASSGTSGGTDTQYF
TRBV19	TRBJ2-2	CATLWGYTGELFF